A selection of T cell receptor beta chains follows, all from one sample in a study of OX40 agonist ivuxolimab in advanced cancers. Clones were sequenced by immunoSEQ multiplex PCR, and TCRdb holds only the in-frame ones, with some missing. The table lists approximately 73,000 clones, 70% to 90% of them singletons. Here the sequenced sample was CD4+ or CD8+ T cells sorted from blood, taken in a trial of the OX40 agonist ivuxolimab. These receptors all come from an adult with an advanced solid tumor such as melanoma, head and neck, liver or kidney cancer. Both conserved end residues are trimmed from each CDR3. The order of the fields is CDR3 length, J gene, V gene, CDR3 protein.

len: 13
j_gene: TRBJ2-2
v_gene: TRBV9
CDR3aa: ASSVVLGDTGELF

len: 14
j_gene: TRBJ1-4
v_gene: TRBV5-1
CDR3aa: ASSSRTGPPNEKLF

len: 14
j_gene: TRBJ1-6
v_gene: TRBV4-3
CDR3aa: ASSQDLWGGGSPLH

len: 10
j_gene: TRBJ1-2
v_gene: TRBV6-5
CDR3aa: ASSQTGSGYT

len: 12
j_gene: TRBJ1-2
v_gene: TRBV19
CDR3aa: AILTGQDSYGYT

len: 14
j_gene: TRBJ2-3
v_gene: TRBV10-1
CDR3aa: ASSSERGRGTDTQY

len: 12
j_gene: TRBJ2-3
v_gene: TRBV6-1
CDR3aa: ASSASGGAGRQY

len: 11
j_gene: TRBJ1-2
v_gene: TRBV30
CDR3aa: AWALKYRSGYT

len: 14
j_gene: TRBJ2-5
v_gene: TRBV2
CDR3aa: ASSKGLAGGVETQY

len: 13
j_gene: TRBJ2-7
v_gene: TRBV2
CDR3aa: ASRDSGGFDEKQY

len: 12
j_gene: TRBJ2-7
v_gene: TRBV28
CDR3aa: ATETNLGSYEQY

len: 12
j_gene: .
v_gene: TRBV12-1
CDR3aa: ASLERGPSYEQY

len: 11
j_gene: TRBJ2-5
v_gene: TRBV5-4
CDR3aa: ASSLLDRGSQY

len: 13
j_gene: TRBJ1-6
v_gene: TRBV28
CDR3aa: ASKGPGQGFSPLH

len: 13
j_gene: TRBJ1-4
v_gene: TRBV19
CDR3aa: ASSNRRTTNEKLF

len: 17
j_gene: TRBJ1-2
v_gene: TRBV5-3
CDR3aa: ARSWRSRGRGAPNYGYT

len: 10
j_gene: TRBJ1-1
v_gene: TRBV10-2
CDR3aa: ASSRKNTEAF

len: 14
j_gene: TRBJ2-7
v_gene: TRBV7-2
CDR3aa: ASSLAGGGTAYEQY

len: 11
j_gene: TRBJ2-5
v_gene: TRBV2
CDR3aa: ASSGLVRETQY

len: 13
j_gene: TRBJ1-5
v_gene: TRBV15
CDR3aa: ATSARTGFNQPQH

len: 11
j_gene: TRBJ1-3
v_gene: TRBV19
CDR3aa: ASPPDRGNTIY

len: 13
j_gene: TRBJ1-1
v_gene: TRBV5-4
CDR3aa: ASSLPDNLNTEAF

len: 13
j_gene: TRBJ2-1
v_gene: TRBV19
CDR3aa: ASSKRGQRRNEQF

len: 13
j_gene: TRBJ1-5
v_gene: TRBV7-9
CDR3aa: ASSSEVSGNQPQH

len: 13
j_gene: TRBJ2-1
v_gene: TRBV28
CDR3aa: ASSFRQTPYNEQF

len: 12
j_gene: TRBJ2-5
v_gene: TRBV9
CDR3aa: ASSVGVKGETQY

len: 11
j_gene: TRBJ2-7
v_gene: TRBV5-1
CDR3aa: ASSPLGEGEQY

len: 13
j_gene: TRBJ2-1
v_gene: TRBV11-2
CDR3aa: ASSFRSSSYNEQF

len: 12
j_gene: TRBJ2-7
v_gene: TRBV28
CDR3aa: ASRAPGRRYEQY

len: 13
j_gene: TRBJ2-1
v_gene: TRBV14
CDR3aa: ASSQAGGARNEQF

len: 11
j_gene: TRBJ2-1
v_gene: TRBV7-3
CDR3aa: ASSQGRDNEQF

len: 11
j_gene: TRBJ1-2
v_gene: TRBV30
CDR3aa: AWSGQGVYGYT

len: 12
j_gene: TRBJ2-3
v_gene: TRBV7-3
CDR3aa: ASSSGLDPDTQY

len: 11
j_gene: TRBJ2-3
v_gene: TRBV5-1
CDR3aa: ASRERYTDTQY

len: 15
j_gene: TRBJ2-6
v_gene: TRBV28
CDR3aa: ASRGTGSPSGANVLT

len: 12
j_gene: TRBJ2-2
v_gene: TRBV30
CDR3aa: ASLLRQYTGELF

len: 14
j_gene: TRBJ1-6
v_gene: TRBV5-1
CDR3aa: ASSWSGVSSNSPLH

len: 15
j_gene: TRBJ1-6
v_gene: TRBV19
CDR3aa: ASSQTGTGATDSPLH

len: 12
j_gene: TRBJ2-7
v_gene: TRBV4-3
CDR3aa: ASSQDGPGDEQY

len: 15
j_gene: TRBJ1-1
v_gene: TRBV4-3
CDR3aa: ASSQYLGAGVDTEAF

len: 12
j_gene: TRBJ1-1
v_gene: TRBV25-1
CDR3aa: ASSSNPPLTEAF

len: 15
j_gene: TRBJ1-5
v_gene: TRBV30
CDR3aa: AWSSRASGYSNQPQH